The clone carrying this T cell receptor (beta chain) turned up a few times. Its cognate antigen is unknown. The sample is drawn from a study of response to subunit inactivated influenza vaccine. Study observations and caveats: Each seasonal flu vaccination may recruit only limited new T cells, authors suggested.

TCRdb used MiXCR to reprocess the RT-PCR reads, holding one entry per CDR3 protein. The data contain over 400,000 distinct CDR3 sequences, about a tenth of them singletons. Looked up from germline, CDR1 is SGDLS and CDR2 is YYNGEE. Trimming stripped 3 bases from V and 8 bases from J, with 10 bases between. The CDR3 has 12 amino acids. The specimen was PBMCs from blood, collected roughly 45 days after vaccination. The clonotype was recovered from a man aged 50 or older who received an inactivated influenza vaccine. V usage is TRBV9 and J usage is TRBJ2-3; D is unresolved. CDR3 region: CASSEDRTTQYF. CDR3 DNA: TGTGCCAGCAGCGAGGATAGAACTACGCAGTATTTT.